Listed here are 14 T cell receptor beta chains from one sample, sequenced in a study of cytomegalovirus exposure and HLA in healthy donors. Sequencing used immunoSEQ multiplex PCR; TCRdb keeps in-frame clones, though not all of them. The sample lists under 100,000 clones, around 82% occurring once. The sequenced material came from PBMCs. Source of these receptors: a young woman in good health and CMV-seropositive.

The CDR3 region is CASSFDRNSPLHF. Written as DNA, the CDR3 is TGTGCCAGCAGTTTTGACAGGAATTCACCCCTCCACTTT. The chain links TRBV27 to TRBJ1-6; a weak D match, TRBD1 (6 bases). Per the germline V gene, CDR1 is MNHEY and CDR2 is SMNVEV (reference sequence). The CDR3 consists of 13 residues. V dropped 3 bases and J dropped 7 bases, with 7 bases sitting between them.

The CDR3 sequence is CASTSGTTHTEAFF. Written as DNA, the CDR3 is TGTGCCAGCACCTCGGGGACAACCCACACTGAAGCTTTCTTT. This rearrangement joins TRBV11-2 to TRBJ1-1, with TRBD1 as a possible D gene (6 bases). Germline assignment: CDR1 SGHAT and CDR2 FQNNGV. The CDR3 runs 14 residues. Trimming cost V 7 bases and J 3 bases, with 15 bases left between them.

The genes are TRBV18 and TRBJ2-5; 7 positions match TRBD1. Trimming took 2 bases from V and 5 from J; bases not matched to a gene: 11. There are 16 residues in the CDR3. Germline CDR1 KGHSH, CDR2 LQKENI. CDR3: CASSPSAGGRGETQYF. The DNA of the CDR3 is TGTGCCAGCTCACCAAGCGCAGGGGGAAGAGGGGAGACCCAGTACTTC.

This clone was detected only a few times. This sequence joins TRBV11-2 and TRBJ1-4, with TRBD1 matching 7 bases. V was pared by 6 bases and J by 8 bases, with 9 bases of the junction left unmatched. The CDR3 has 14 amino acids. The germline V gene encodes CDR1 SGHAT and CDR2 FQNNGV. In DNA form, the CDR3 reads TGTGCCAGCAGAGGGAGAGGGGGCGCGGAAAAACTGTTTTTT. It codes for CASRGRGGAEKLFF.

This clone was observed a single time. The chain links TRBV28 to TRBJ2-7; 11 nucleotides align to TRBD2. This CDR3 is 17 amino acids long. The germline V gene has CDR1 MDHEN and CDR2 SYDVKM. The J segment lost 2 bases and the V segment lost 5 bases, leaving 11 bases of the junction unmatched. The CDR3 is CASSASPTSGVPYEQYF. The CDR3 coding sequence is TGTGCCAGCAGTGCAAGTCCGACTAGCGGGGTCCCCTACGAGCAGTACTTC.

The J gene is TRBJ1-2, the V gene TRBV18; 11 nucleotides match TRBD1. The length of the CDR3 is 13 residues. With 3 bases clipped from V and 8 bases from J, the junction kept 2 bases outside the gene matches. Germline V gives CDR1 KGHSH, CDR2 LQKENI. The CDR3 reads CASSPDRGRGYTF. CDR3 DNA sequence: TGTGCCAGCTCACCGGACAGGGGGCGAGGCTACACCTTC.

V usage is TRBV5-1 and J usage is TRBJ2-5; 9 bases are shared with TRBD2. The length of the CDR3 is 16 residues. Trimming cost V 4 bases and J 4 bases; bases outside gene matches: 11. CDR1 SGHRS and CDR2 YFSETQ come from the germline V gene. In DNA, the CDR3 is TGCGCCAGCAGCCCGGGGAGCAGCGGGGGGCTAGAGACCCAGTACTTC. Protein: CASSPGSSGGLETQYF. Using reference TRBV5-1 and TRBJ2-5 for the parts outside the CDR3, the full variable domain is KAGVTQTPRYLIKTRGQQVTLSCSPISGHRSVSWYQQTPGQGLQFLFEYFSETQRNKGNFPGRFSGRQFSNSRSEMNVSTLELGDSALYLCASSPGSSGGLETQYFGPGTRLLVL.

V usage is TRBV11-1 and J usage is TRBJ2-7, with 9 bases that match TRBD1. Germline CDR1 and CDR2: SGHAT and FQDESV (reference sequence). V was clipped by 2 bases and J by 5 bases; unmatched bases: 4. This CDR3 has 14 residues. This CDR3 is CASSLRDREHEQYF. The CDR3 region has the DNA TGTGCCAGCAGCTTACGGGACAGGGAACACGAGCAGTACTTC.

This chain links TRBV7-2 with TRBJ2-1; 8 bases match TRBD1. This CDR3 is 15 amino acids long. J gave up 5 bases and V 5 bases, and 8 bases lay outside the gene matches. CDR1 and CDR2 from the germline V gene are SGHTA and FQGNSA. The CDR3, as DNA: TGTGCCAGCAGCCCGCGACAGGGGACACACAATGAGCAGTTCTTC. It encodes CASSPRQGTHNEQFF.

This chain links TRBV6-6 with TRBJ1-2, with 11 bases identical to TRBD1. The CDR3 spans 15 residues. The germline gives CDR1 MNHNY, CDR2 SVGAGI (reference sequence). V lost 5 bases and J lost 8; bases outside the gene matches: 10. CDR3 sequence (DNA): TGTGCCAGCAGTAAAGAGGACAGGGGGCGGGCAGGCTACACCTTC. Residues: CASSKEDRGRAGYTF.

The chain is built from TRBV15 and TRBJ2-2; unclear D gene. CDR1 is LNHNV and CDR2 is YYDKDF in the germline V gene (reference sequence). The CDR3 loop spans 16 amino acids. Trimming took off 0 bases at V and 0 bases at J, with 8 bases between the two ends. Here the CDR3 DNA reads TGTGCCACCAGCAGAGACCAGGTAGCGAACACCGGGGAGCTGTTTTTT. Translated, it gives CATSRDQVANTGELFF.

The V call is TRBV7-8, the J call TRBJ2-7, with TRBD2 matching 7 bases. This CDR3 has 15 residues. With 7 bases clipped from V and 7 bases from J, the junction kept 16 bases outside the gene matches. Germline CDR1 is SGHVS and CDR2 is FQNEAQ. For the CDR3, the DNA is TGTGCCAGCACCACAATGACCAGCGGGATAGGAGAGCAGTACTTC. It translates to CASTTMTSGIGEQYF.

This chain connects TRBV29-1 to TRBJ2-3; D gene unclear. Trimming pared 4 bases from V and 5 bases from J, leaving 7 bases between. The CDR3 is 11 residues long. Germline V gene data show CDR1 as SQVTM and CDR2 as ANQGSEA. The CDR3 loop reads CSVVLLDTQYF. CDR3 DNA: TGCAGCGTTGTCCTGTTAGATACGCAGTATTTT.

V is TRBV5-4 and J is TRBJ1-4; TRBD1 agrees at 9 bases. The V gene end was trimmed by 2 bases and the J gene end by 7 bases; junction bases not matched to a gene: 3. CDR3 length: 14 residues. The germline gives CDR1 SGHNT, CDR2 YYREEE (reference sequence). The CDR3 DNA reads as TGTGCCAGCAGCTTACAGGGGGCGCGTGAAAAACTGTTTTTT. This encodes CASSLQGAREKLFF.